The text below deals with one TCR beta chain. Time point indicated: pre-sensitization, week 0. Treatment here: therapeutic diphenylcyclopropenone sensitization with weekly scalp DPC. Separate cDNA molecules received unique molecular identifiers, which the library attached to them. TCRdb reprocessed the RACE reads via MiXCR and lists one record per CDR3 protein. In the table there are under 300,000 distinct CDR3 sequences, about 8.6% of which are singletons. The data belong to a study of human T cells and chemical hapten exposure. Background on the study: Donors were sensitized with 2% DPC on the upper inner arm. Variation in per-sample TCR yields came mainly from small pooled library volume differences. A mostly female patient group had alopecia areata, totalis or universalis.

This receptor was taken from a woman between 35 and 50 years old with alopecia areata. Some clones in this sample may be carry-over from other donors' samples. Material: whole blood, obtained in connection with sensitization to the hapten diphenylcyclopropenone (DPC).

In nucleotides, the CDR3 is TGCGCCAGCAGGTCCCTTCCGACGGGAAATCAGCCCCAGCATTTT. Protein product: CASRSLPTGNQPQHF. The chain is built from TRBV5-1 and TRBJ1-5, with D unclear. Germline V CDR1 and CDR2: SGHRS, YFSETQ. This CDR3 is built from 15 residues. V lost 5 bases and J 4 bases, leaving 16 bases between the germline ends.